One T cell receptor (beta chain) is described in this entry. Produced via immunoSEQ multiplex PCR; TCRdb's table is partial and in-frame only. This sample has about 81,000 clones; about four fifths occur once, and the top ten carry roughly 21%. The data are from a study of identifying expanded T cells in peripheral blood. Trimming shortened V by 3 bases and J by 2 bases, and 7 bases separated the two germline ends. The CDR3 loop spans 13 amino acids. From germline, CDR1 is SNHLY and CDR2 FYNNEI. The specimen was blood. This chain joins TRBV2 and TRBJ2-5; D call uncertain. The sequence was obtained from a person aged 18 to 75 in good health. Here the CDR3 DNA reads TGTGCCAGCAGTGAGTACAGACAAGAGACCCAGTACTTC. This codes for CASSEYRQETQYF. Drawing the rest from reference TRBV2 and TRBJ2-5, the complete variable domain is EPEVTQTPSHQVTQMGQEVILRCVPISNHLYFYWYRQILGQKVEFLVSFYNNEISEKSEIFDDQFSVERPDGSNFTLKIRSTKLEDSAMYFCASSEYRQETQYFGPGTRLLVL.